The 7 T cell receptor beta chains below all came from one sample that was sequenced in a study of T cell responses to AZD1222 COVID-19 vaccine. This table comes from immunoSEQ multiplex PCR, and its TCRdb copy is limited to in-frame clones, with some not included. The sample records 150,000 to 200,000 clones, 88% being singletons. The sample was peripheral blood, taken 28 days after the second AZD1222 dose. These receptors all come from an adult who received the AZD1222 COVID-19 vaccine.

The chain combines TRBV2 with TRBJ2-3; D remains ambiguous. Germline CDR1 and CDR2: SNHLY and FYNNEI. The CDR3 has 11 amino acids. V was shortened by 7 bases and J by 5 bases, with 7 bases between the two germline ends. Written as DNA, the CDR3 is TGTGCCAGCATTTTACGAGATACGCAGTATTTT. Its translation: CASILRDTQYF.

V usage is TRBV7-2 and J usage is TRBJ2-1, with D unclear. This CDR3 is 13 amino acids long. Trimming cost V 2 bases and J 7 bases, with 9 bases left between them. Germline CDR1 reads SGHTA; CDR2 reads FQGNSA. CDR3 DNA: TGTGCCAGCAGCTTAACCGTTGGGAATGAGCAGTTCTTC. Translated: CASSLTVGNEQFF.

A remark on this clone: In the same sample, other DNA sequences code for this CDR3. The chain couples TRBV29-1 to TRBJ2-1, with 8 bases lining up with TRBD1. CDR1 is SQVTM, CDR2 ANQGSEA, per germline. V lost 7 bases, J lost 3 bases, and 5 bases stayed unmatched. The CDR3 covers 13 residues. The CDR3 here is CSGGQGVYNEQFF. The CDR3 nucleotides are TGCAGCGGCGGACAGGGAGTCTACAATGAGCAGTTCTTC.

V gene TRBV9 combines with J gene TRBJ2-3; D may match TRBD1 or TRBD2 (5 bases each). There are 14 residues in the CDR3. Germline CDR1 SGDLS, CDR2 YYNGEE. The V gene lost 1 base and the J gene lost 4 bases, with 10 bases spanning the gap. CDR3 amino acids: CASSVRWGSDTQYF. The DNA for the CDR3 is TGTGCCAGCAGCGTAAGGTGGGGGTCAGATACGCAGTATTTT.

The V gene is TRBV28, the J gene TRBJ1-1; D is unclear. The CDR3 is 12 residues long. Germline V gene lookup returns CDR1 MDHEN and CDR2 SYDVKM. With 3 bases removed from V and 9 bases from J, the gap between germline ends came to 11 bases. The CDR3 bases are TGTGCCAGCAGTTTTTCCGCAACTCAAGCTTTCTTT. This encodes CASSFSATQAFF.

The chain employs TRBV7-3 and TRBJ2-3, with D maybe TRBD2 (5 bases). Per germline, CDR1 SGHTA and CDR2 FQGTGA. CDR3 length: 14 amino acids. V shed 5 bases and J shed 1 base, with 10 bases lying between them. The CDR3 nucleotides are TGTGCCAGCAGCCTCGGACTTCGCACAGATACGCAGTATTTT. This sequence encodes CASSLGLRTDTQYF.

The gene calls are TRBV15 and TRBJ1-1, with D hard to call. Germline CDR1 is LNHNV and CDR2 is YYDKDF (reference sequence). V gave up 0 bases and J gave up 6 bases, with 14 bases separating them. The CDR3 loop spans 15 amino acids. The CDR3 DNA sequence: TGTGCCACCAGCAGAGATTTTGGCGGGGTGGCTGAAGCTTTCTTT. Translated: CATSRDFGGVAEAFF.